Included here is one TCR beta chain sequence, with context. Just one base apart from a much larger clone, this may be a read error. Starting from 500 ng of total RNA, TCR beta cDNA was produced with a primer in the constant region. For TCR beta, libraries were produced by three nested multiplex PCR rounds using slightly modified ARM-PCR. In the first two PCR rounds, TRBV1-TRBV30 forward primers were paired with a C-beta reverse primer, and each round lasted approximately 10 cycles. Using its own MiXCR run on the multiplex PCR reads, TCRdb lists one record per CDR3 protein. This table holds about 300,000 distinct CDR3 sequences, about 62% found once. J was trimmed by 11 bases and V by 6 bases; bases with no gene match: 16. Germline V gives CDR1 MNHNS, CDR2 SASEGT. The length of the CDR3 is 16 residues. These data belong to a study of tumor-infiltrating lymphocytes in primary liver carcinoma. They got blood RNA out of unsorted whole blood and also pulled out germline DNA. The study enrolled treatment-naive patients with chronic HBV infection.

The sequence derives from a man in his forties with primary liver carcinoma and hepatitis B virus infection. This sequence joins TRBV6-1 and TRBJ1-6, with 7 bases matching TRBD1. The sequencing sample was made of peripheral blood. In nucleotides, the CDR3 is TGTGCCAGCAGAGATCCCGGGACCAGGGGGTCGACACCCCTCCACTTT. Its translation is CASRDPGTRGSTPLHF.